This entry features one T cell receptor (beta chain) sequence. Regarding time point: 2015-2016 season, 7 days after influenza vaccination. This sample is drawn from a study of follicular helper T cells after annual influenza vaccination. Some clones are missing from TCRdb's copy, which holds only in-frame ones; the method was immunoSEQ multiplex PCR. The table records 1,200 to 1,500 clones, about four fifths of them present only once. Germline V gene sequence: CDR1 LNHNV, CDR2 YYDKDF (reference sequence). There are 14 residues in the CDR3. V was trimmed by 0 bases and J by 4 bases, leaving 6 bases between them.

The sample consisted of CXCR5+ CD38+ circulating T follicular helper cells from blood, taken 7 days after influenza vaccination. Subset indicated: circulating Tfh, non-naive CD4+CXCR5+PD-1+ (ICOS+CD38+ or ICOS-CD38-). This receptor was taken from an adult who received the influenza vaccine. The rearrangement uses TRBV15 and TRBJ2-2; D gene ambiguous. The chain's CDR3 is CATSRERPTGELFF. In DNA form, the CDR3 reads TGTGCCACCAGCAGAGAAAGACCCACCGGGGAGCTGTTTTTT. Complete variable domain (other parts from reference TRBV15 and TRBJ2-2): DAMVIQNPRYQVTQFGKPVTLSCSQTLNHNVMYWYQQKSSQAPKLLFHYYDKDFNNEADTPDNFQSRRPNTSFCFLDIRSPGLGDTAMYLCATSRERPTGELFFGEGSRLTVL.